Described below is a single T cell receptor beta chain sequence and its context. The data derive from a study of blood T cell repertoires in COVID-19. Study context: There were acute and convalescent COVID-19 samples, and they came from the United States, Italy and Spain.

This table comes from immunoSEQ multiplex PCR, and its TCRdb copy is limited to in-frame clones, with some not included. Of around 280,000 clones listed, 90% are singletons. Participants came from some 23 US areas, aged about 18 to 89 years. This CDR3 region has 16 residues. After removal of 0 bases from V and 9 bases from J, the junction contained 8 bases not matched to a gene. Germline V gene lookup returns CDR1 SGHRS and CDR2 YFSETQ. Sequencing was performed on PBMCs or T cells enriched from blood (not recorded which). The sequence was obtained from a woman younger than 35 with acute COVID-19. V is TRBV5-1 and J is TRBJ2-1, with 11 bases lining up with TRBD2. The DNA for the CDR3 is TGCGCCAGCAGCTTGGGTAGACTAGCGGGAATCGTTGAGCAGTTCTTC. Translation: CASSLGRLAGIVEQFF.